The clone carrying this T cell receptor (beta chain) was seen a few times. What it binds is not known. These data belong to a study of T cells after yellow fever vaccination. Study-level points and caveats: Abundant clonotypes from the bulk population could have been carried over as contaminants into FACS-sorted repertoires.

The length of the CDR3 is 14 residues. The germline V gene encodes CDR1 SGHRS and CDR2 YFSETQ. Trimming stripped 3 bases from V and 8 bases from J, with 16 bases between. TCR cDNA was made by 5'RACE template switching, adding a universal primer site and UMIs. TCRdb re-called the 5' RACE reads through MiXCR, storing one row per CDR3 protein. The profile shows under 550,000 distinct CDR3 sequences, around a fifth of them singletons. The rearrangement links TRBV5-1 to TRBJ2-3, with D possibly being TRBD2 (6 bases). Sequences were derived from PBMCs, sampled more than 20 days after the first yellow fever vaccination. The TCR was taken from a man aged 18 to 29 who received the YFV17D yellow fever vaccine. The CDR3 loop reads CASSWDSQGSTQYF. The CDR3 nucleotides are TGCGCCAGCAGCTGGGACTCCCAGGGTAGTACGCAGTATTTT. The full variable domain, completed using reference TRBV5-1 and TRBJ2-3, is KAGVTQTPRYLIKTRGQQVTLSCSPISGHRSVSWYQQTPGQGLQFLFEYFSETQRNKGNFPGRFSGRQFSNSRSEMNVSTLELGDSALYLCASSWDSQGSTQYFGPGTRLTVL.